Sequencing of this T cell receptor beta chain was carried out in a study of OX40 agonist ivuxolimab in advanced cancers. With regard to the full study: Ivuxolimab was a fully human IgG2 agonistic monoclonal antibody targeting the costimulatory receptor OX40 (CD134). The dose-escalation cohort was about 87% male with a mean age of roughly 62 years, ranging from roughly 20 to 80. Of the approximately 53 patients in dose escalation, 19 had hepatocellular carcinoma, roughly 15 had melanoma, 9 had renal cell carcinoma and 9 had head and neck cancer. Partial responses were achieved by three dose-escalation patients, of whom one had hepatocellular carcinoma and two had cutaneous melanoma. The paper reports the monotherapy dose-escalation portion (N of about 50 patients) of the phase I ivuxolimab trial. The point of sequencing TCRbeta in the periphery was to test whether ivuxolimab changed TCR sequence diversity and drove clonal T-cell expansion. Patients were allowed to have had prior anti-PD-1, anti-PD-L1 or anti-CTLA-4 therapy, and around 40% of the dose-escalation patients had previously received checkpoint inhibitors. Intravenous ivuxolimab was administered to patients every 2 weeks at six dose levels: 0.01, 0.1, 0.3, 1.5, 3 and 10 mg/kg. The full study reports these points: Clonal expansion of both CD4+ and CD8+ blood T cells was observed from baseline to week 6 at doses 0.1 to 3.0 mg/kg. The antigen specificity of the clonally expanded peripheral T cells was not determined. After ivuxolimab, CD8+ T cells had more expanded clones than CD4+ T cells on average. Low levels of normalized T-cell clonal expansion were also seen in some patients who did not respond. Partial responders in the 0.1-3.0 mg/kg groups had among the lowest normalized peripheral clonal expansion, especially among CD8+ T cells.

A remark on this clone: It lacks a known antigen. Base qualities were left out, and no much larger clone turns up one base away.

Genomic DNA was extracted from sorted cells for sequencing of the TCRbeta CDR3 region. The immunoSEQ Assay was used to sequence the TCRbeta CDR3 regions. As stored in TCRdb, this immuneACCESS dataset retains in-frame rearrangements with V and J assigned. A fraction of the clones does not appear; measured against another copy, unresolved V genes explain less than half of the discrepancy, and the remainder lacks a known reason. Recorded for this sample are some 45,000 clones; 86% of them occurred a single time. The ten largest account for about 32% of the sample. The trial excluded patients who had a history of autoimmune disease or who were on systemic immunosuppression. Peripheral blood for TCR sequencing was collected from all dose cohorts at baseline, on cycle 4 day 1, and on cycle 7 day 1. Samples came from an open-label, multicenter, first-in-human phase I dose-escalation trial of ivuxolimab. Adults with locally advanced or metastatic melanoma, renal cell, hepatocellular, or head and neck squamous cell carcinoma were enrolled in the trial. Before TCR sequencing, CD4+ T cells and CD8+ T cells were sorted from peripheral blood as separate populations.

From the cysteine up to the phenylalanine, the CDR3 has a length of 15 residues. Left in the record is the CDR3 DNA by itself, 45 bases read in frame from the first base. CDR1 and CDR2 (MNHNY, SVGAGI) derive from the germline V gene (reference sequence). V gives up 6 bases and J gives up 7 bases, and the segment between their germline ends measures 18 bases. The source was CD4+ or CD8+ T cells sorted from blood, collected in a trial of the OX40 agonist ivuxolimab. This clonotype originated in an adult with an advanced solid tumor such as melanoma, head and neck, liver or kidney cancer. In this chain, TRBV6-6 is recombined with TRBJ2-2, with the D call perhaps TRBD1 or TRBD2, as 5 bases match in each case. The bases read TGTGCCAGCAGGCCGGGAAAGAGACAGTTCGGGGAGCTGTTTTTT. It translates as CASRPGKRQFGELFF.